These 26 T cell receptor beta chains came from one sample sequenced in a study of low-dose radiotherapy and immunotherapy resistance in tumors (dated by TCRdb to 2022 to 2024). The time point label, as the study defines it: before trial treatment. TCRdb records Illumina HiSeq 2500 as the sequencer. First-strand cDNA was synthesized using Superscript III and a set of TRAV- and TRBV-specific primers, so that both TCRalpha and TCRbeta chains were covered. TCRs were amplified with Phusion for around 18 PCR cycles, with a constant-region primer paired with the adapter attached to the V primers. The raw public data were reprocessed by TCRdb itself: fastp quality trimming at Q25, MiXCR clonotype calling, in-frame beta chains only. Entries are consolidated by CDR3 protein sequence, retaining the most common genes and DNA. Across this sample there are around 90,000 distinct CDR3 sequences, with 15% to 20% seen only once. 5% to 7% of the sample lies in the top ten.

Sequencing used PBMCs, obtained before treatment. These receptors came from a male donor with prostate cancer.

This clonotype was seen repeatedly, ten times or more. This chain connects TRBV29-1 to TRBJ2-1; maybe TRBD1 (7 bases). Trimming took off 1 base at V and 9 bases at J, with 13 bases between the two ends. The germline V gene encodes CDR1 SQVTM and CDR2 ANQGSEA. The CDR3 extends over 13 amino acids. DNA of the CDR3: TGCAGCGTTGAAGGTGGAGGGGGCGGTGAGCAGTTCTTC. Encoded protein: CSVEGGGGGEQFF.

This clonotype was counted ten times or more. The chain carries TRBV7-9 and TRBJ2-7; TRBD1 is a possible D gene (6 bases). V was shortened by 4 bases and J by 8 bases, with 21 bases between the two germline ends. CDR1 is SEHNR, CDR2 FQNEAQ, per germline (reference sequence). The CDR3 loop spans 15 amino acids. For the CDR3, the DNA is TGTGCCAGCAGCTCCCCCCGGTTGGGGGCGGATAAGCAGTACTTC. Protein sequence: CASSSPRLGADKQYF.

This clonotype has at least ten counts. V and J are TRBV7-6 and TRBJ1-2; D unclear. Per germline, CDR1 SGHVS and CDR2 FNYEAQ. The CDR3 consists of 15 residues. Trimming removed 0 bases from V and 0 bases from J, with 8 bases in between. The chain's CDR3 is CASSLADGPNYGYTF. The CDR3 DNA is TGTGCCAGCAGCTTAGCGGACGGACCTAACTATGGCTACACCTTC.

This clonotype was recorded at least ten times. The chain links TRBV12-3 or TRBV12-4 to TRBJ2-7, with 7 bases fitting TRBD1. After removal of 5 bases from V and 2 bases from J, the junction contained 6 bases not matched to a gene. The CDR3 is made up of 14 amino acids. The CDR3 sequence: CASSLQGTAYEQYF. The CDR3 nucleotides read TGTGCCAGCAGTCTCCAGGGGACAGCCTACGAGCAGTACTTC.

This clonotype was counted between two and nine times. This sequence joins TRBV2 and TRBJ2-1; D is possibly TRBD1 (6 bases). The V gene lost 4 bases and the J gene lost 6 bases, with 16 bases spanning the gap. The CDR3 spans 15 residues. Germline lookup yields CDR1 SNHLY and CDR2 FYNNEI. CDR3 coding DNA: TGTGCCAGCAGTGTTAGGGTGGAAGGGGGCAATGAGCAGTTCTTC. Amino acid sequence: CASSVRVEGGNEQFF.

The V gene is TRBV30, the J gene TRBJ2-5, with 8 nucleotides matching TRBD2. The CDR3 is 12 amino acids. The germline CDR1 and CDR2 sequences are GTSNPN and SVGIG (reference sequence). The ends lost 4 bases at V and 4 bases at J; junction bases unmatched: 2. CDR3 sequence: CAWKAGAETQYF. CDR3 bases: TGTGCCTGGAAAGCGGGAGCAGAGACCCAGTACTTC.

This clonotype has more than one count but fewer than ten. The rearrangement uses TRBV4-1 and TRBJ2-3, with 12 positions matching TRBD2. The CDR3 contains 15 residues. Losses at the gene ends were 0 bases for V and 8 bases for J; bases not matched to a gene: 3. Germline V gene lookup returns CDR1 MGHRA and CDR2 YSYEKL. DNA for the CDR3: TGCGCCAGCAGCCAAGAAGCTAGCGGGGGGGGTACGCAGTATTTT. It codes for CASSQEASGGGTQYF.

This clonotype was seen repeatedly, ten times or more. The chain links TRBV20-1 to TRBJ2-3, with TRBD2 matching 11 bases. The CDR3 runs to 14 residues. The V segment lost 5 bases and the J segment 1 base; nucleotides outside the gene matches: 2. The germline V gene encodes CDR1 DFQATT and CDR2 SNEGSKA (reference sequence). The CDR3 nucleotides are TGCAGTGCTTCGACTAGCGGGGGCACAGATACGCAGTATTTT. Protein product: CSASTSGGTDTQYF.

The rearrangement joins TRBV12-3 or TRBV12-4 to TRBJ2-3; D ambiguous. This CDR3 comprises 11 residues. With 3 bases removed from V and 5 bases from J, the gap between germline ends came to 3 bases. CDR3 sequence reads: CASSFQDTQYF. CDR3 bases: TGTGCCAGCAGTTTTCAAGATACGCAGTATTTT.

In this sample, this clonotype turned up many times. This chain joins TRBV29-1 and TRBJ2-2; 7 positions agree with TRBD1. V lost 0 bases, J lost 0 bases, and 13 bases stayed unmatched. Germline loops: CDR1 SQVTM, CDR2 ANQGSEA. This CDR3 spans 19 amino acids. The CDR3 nucleotides read TGCAGCGTTGAAGATCCACTAGTACAGGGGACAACGAACACCGGGGAGCTGTTTTTT. It translates to CSVEDPLVQGTTNTGELFF.

This clonotype came up many times. The rearrangement links TRBV7-2 to TRBJ2-1; 10 bases are shared with TRBD2. CDR3 length: 15 residues. V shed 6 bases and J 8 bases; nucleotides not matched to a gene: 10. CDR1 is SGHTA and CDR2 is FQGNSA in the germline V gene. This CDR3 is CASSDRAGGVYEQFF. In DNA form, the CDR3 reads TGTGCCAGCAGTGACCGAGCGGGGGGGGTATATGAGCAGTTCTTC.

This clonotype was observed at least ten times. This chain connects TRBV6-6 to TRBJ2-5; TRBD2 aligns across 7 bases. Germline assignment: CDR1 MNHNY and CDR2 SVGAGI (reference sequence). J was trimmed by 9 bases and V by 2 bases; bases with no gene match: 6. This CDR3 contains 13 residues. This chain's CDR3 is CASSYTAGEPQYF. CDR3 DNA: TGTGCCAGCAGTTACACTGCGGGAGAACCCCAGTACTTC.

There are many counts of this clonotype. The chain joins TRBV6-1 to TRBJ1-2; D uncertain. The length of the CDR3 is 13 residues. Germline CDR1 and CDR2: MNHNS and SASEGT. With 8 bases removed from V and 2 bases from J, the gap between germline ends came to 12 bases. The CDR3 region is CASDPGLNYGYTF. The CDR3 DNA reads TGTGCCAGCGATCCAGGCTTGAACTATGGCTACACCTTC.

This clonotype has ten or more counts. This CDR3 reads CASSREGGYTF. For the CDR3, the DNA is TGCGCCAGCAGCCGAGAAGGGGGCTACACCTTC. The genes are TRBV4-1 and TRBJ1-2; D remains ambiguous. The CDR3 sequence is 11 residues long. V lost 4 bases and J lost 8, with 8 bases in between. Per the germline V gene, CDR1 is MGHRA and CDR2 is YSYEKL.

The sample holds many counts of this clonotype. V usage is TRBV2 and J usage is TRBJ2-1; TRBD1 matches 7 bases. V dropped 8 bases and J dropped 6; count of bases not matched to a gene: 4. The germline V gene encodes CDR1 SNHLY and CDR2 FYNNEI. This CDR3 has 12 residues. The CDR3 sequence is CASGGQINEQFF. The DNA for the CDR3 is TGTGCCAGCGGGGGACAGATCAATGAGCAGTTCTTC.

This clonotype was found many times. The rearrangement joins TRBV2 to TRBJ2-3; D is perhaps TRBD1 or TRBD2 (5 bases each). Trimming cost V 5 bases and J 1 base, with 16 bases left between them. Per germline, CDR1 SNHLY and CDR2 FYNNEI. CDR3 length equals 16 residues. CDR3 nucleotide sequence: TGTGCCAGCAGTTCCGGGACGTGGGAACGCACAGATACGCAGTATTTT. Residues: CASSSGTWERTDTQYF.

The chain couples TRBV5-1 to TRBJ1-2, with TRBD1 as a possible D gene (5 bases). Germline-derived CDR1 and CDR2 are SGHRS and YFSETQ. The CDR3 length is 13 residues. With 4 bases removed from V and 7 bases from J, the gap between germline ends came to 14 bases. This CDR3 is CASSEGTAPGYTF. For the CDR3, the DNA is TGCGCCAGCAGCGAAGGGACCGCTCCTGGCTACACCTTC.

This clonotype was seen repeatedly, ten times or more. This rearrangement joins TRBV5-6 to TRBJ1-1; 7 bases are a match to TRBD1. The CDR3 extends over 15 amino acids. Germline CDR1 is SGHDT and CDR2 is YYEEEE. Unmatched junction bases numbered 4, after V lost 1 base and J lost 1 base. The CDR3 spells CASSLFRDRNTEAFF. The DNA of the CDR3 is TGTGCCAGCAGCTTGTTCAGGGACAGGAACACTGAAGCTTTCTTT.

V gene TRBV7-2 combines with J gene TRBJ2-7; TRBD2 matches 7 bases. Trimming at V came to 5 bases and at J to 2 bases, leaving 12 bases not matched to a gene. The CDR3 runs to 16 residues. The germline V gene has CDR1 SGHTA and CDR2 FQGNSA. For the CDR3, the DNA is TGTGCCAGCAGCACGTATACAGGTCGGGGGGCCTACGAGCAGTACTTC. Residues: CASSTYTGRGAYEQYF.

This clonotype was seen a few times. The chain is built from TRBV2 and TRBJ2-7; D is possibly TRBD1 or TRBD2 (6 bases each). The germline V and J ends were trimmed by 9 bases and 4 bases, with 19 bases remaining between them. From germline, CDR1 is SNHLY and CDR2 FYNNEI. The CDR3 is 14 amino acids. The CDR3, as DNA: TGTGCCAGAGGGGGAGGTGCAGGGGAGTACGAGCAGTACTTC. Protein sequence: CARGGGAGEYEQYF.

This clonotype was detected many times. The V and J genes are TRBV27 and TRBJ2-3; a weak D match, TRBD1 (6 bases). The CDR3 spans 16 residues. CDR1 is MNHEY, CDR2 SMNVEV, per germline (reference sequence). Trimming left V 3 bases short and J 2 bases short, with 15 bases between. The CDR3 loop is CASSFLPTGYTDTQYF. Here the CDR3 DNA reads TGTGCCAGCAGTTTTCTGCCGACAGGCTACACAGATACGCAGTATTTT.

This clonotype turned up a few times. The genes are TRBV5-1 and TRBJ2-7; no clear D. Per the germline V gene, CDR1 is SGHRS and CDR2 is YFSETQ. Between the trimmed V and J ends, which lost 1 base and 6 bases, there was a span of 11 bases. The length of the CDR3 is 13 residues. CDR3 protein: CASSLSQDGEQYF. The CDR3 DNA reads as TGCGCCAGCAGCTTGTCCCAGGACGGCGAGCAGTACTTC.

This chain uses TRBV27 with TRBJ2-1; the D gene is possibly TRBD2 (6 bases). This CDR3 is built from 15 residues. The germline V gene has CDR1 MNHEY and CDR2 SMNVEV (reference sequence). Trimming cost V 6 bases and J 4 bases, with 16 bases left between them. CDR3 sequence reads: CASRKTGTQYNEQFF. The CDR3 region has the DNA TGTGCCAGCAGAAAAACCGGGACTCAATACAATGAGCAGTTCTTC.

This sequence joins TRBV9 and TRBJ2-7, with 7 bases aligning to TRBD2. V was pared by 0 bases and J by 6 bases, with 6 bases of the junction left unmatched. Germline lookup yields CDR1 SGDLS and CDR2 YYNGEE. The length of the CDR3 is 14 residues. The CDR3 reads CASSVGWEGGEQYF. CDR3 DNA sequence: TGTGCCAGCAGCGTAGGGTGGGAGGGCGGCGAGCAGTACTTC.

This clonotype was counted many times. The rearrangement links TRBV15 to TRBJ2-5; D not resolved. CDR3 length equals 12 residues. Germline V CDR1 and CDR2: LNHNV, YYDKDF (reference sequence). V lost 8 bases to trimming and J lost 2 bases, with 9 bases between them. CDR3 bases: TGTGCCACCCGACAAAATCAAGAGACCCAGTACTTC. This translates into CATRQNQETQYF.

The CDR3: CASRLRSGEQFF. As DNA, the CDR3 is TGTGCCAGCAGGCTCCGATCAGGCGAGCAGTTCTTC. The V gene is TRBV5-6, the J gene TRBJ2-1; no clear D. V gave up 5 bases and J gave up 10 bases, with 13 bases separating them. This CDR3 is built from 12 residues. CDR1 SGHDT and CDR2 YYEEEE come from the germline V gene.